The clone carrying this T cell receptor (beta chain) has just a few counts. This sample is drawn from a study of T cell repertoires in cytomegalovirus infection. The CDR3 is 16 residues long. The V gene lost 5 bases and the J gene lost 2 bases, with 16 bases spanning the gap. Germline V gene data show CDR1 as MNHEY and CDR2 as SMNVEV (reference sequence). In TCRdb, the reads were re-called with MiXCR into one record per CDR3 protein. The repertoire holds approximately 500,000 distinct CDR3 sequences, with approximately 15% as singletons. Sequencing used CD8+ T cells from PBMCs. This clonotype was obtained from a human donor in good health (CMV status not recorded). Some clones in this sample may be carry-over from other donors' samples. The gene calls are TRBV27 and TRBJ1-5; D may be TRBD1 (5 bases). This CDR3 is CASSPRPRGGNQPQHF. DNA of the CDR3: TGTGCCAGCAGTCCCCGACCGCGGGGGGGCAATCAGCCCCAGCATTTT.